This T cell receptor (beta chain) was profiled in a study of cytomegalovirus exposure and HLA in healthy donors. Overall study results and limits: Listed as cytomegalovirus-associated were 150 to 200 TCR beta chains.

Repertoires were generated with immunoSEQ multiplex PCR, while TCRdb's copy carries only in-frame clones and drops some. This sample has around 56,000 clones; just over 90% occur once, and the top ten carry more than 1.5%. The donors were part of the approximately 120-subject validation cohort, which stood apart from the approximately 630-subject first cohort. This clone was counted a single time. No antigen is known for it. V was clipped by 5 bases and J by 3 bases, with 26 bases between them. The CDR3 has 18 amino acids. Germline values: CDR1 LNHDA, CDR2 SQIVND (reference sequence). This receptor was identified in a woman aged 18-29 years in good health and CMV-seropositive. Sample: PBMCs. The chain has TRBV19 and TRBJ2-7; D ambiguous. DNA of the CDR3: TGTGCCAGTAGTCCACCCGATTCCGCAGGCAAACCCATCTACGAGCAGTACTTC. Protein sequence: CASSPPDSAGKPIYEQYF.